This T cell receptor beta chain was identified during a study of vaccination effects on CD4 cells after COVID-19. Only in-frame clones appear in the TCRdb table, and some are missing; sequencing was by immunoSEQ multiplex PCR. The sample has tens of thousands of clones, roughly 80% seen once. The ViraFEST assay expanded antigen-specific CD4+ T cells with viral peptide pools before sequencing. At the end of about 10 days of culture, CD4+ T cells were isolated. Participants were vaccinated with two doses of either the BNT162b2 or mRNA-1273 vaccine. Concerning this clone itself: As yet, its antigen is unknown.

Trimming shortened V by 4 bases and J by 10 bases, and 16 bases separated the two germline ends. The CDR3 has 13 residues. The sample was CD4+ T cells from PBMCs cultured with SARS-CoV-2 spike peptides, taken after COVID-19 vaccination. The genes are TRBV12-3 or TRBV12-4 and TRBJ1-1; a possible D gene is TRBD1 (6 bases). The TCR comes from a human donor who received a COVID-19 vaccine. Some clones in this sample may be carry-over from other donors' samples. The CDR3, as DNA: TGTGCCAGCAGTTCAGGGGCGGGCTGGACAGCTTTCTTT. The encoded protein is CASSSGAGWTAFF.